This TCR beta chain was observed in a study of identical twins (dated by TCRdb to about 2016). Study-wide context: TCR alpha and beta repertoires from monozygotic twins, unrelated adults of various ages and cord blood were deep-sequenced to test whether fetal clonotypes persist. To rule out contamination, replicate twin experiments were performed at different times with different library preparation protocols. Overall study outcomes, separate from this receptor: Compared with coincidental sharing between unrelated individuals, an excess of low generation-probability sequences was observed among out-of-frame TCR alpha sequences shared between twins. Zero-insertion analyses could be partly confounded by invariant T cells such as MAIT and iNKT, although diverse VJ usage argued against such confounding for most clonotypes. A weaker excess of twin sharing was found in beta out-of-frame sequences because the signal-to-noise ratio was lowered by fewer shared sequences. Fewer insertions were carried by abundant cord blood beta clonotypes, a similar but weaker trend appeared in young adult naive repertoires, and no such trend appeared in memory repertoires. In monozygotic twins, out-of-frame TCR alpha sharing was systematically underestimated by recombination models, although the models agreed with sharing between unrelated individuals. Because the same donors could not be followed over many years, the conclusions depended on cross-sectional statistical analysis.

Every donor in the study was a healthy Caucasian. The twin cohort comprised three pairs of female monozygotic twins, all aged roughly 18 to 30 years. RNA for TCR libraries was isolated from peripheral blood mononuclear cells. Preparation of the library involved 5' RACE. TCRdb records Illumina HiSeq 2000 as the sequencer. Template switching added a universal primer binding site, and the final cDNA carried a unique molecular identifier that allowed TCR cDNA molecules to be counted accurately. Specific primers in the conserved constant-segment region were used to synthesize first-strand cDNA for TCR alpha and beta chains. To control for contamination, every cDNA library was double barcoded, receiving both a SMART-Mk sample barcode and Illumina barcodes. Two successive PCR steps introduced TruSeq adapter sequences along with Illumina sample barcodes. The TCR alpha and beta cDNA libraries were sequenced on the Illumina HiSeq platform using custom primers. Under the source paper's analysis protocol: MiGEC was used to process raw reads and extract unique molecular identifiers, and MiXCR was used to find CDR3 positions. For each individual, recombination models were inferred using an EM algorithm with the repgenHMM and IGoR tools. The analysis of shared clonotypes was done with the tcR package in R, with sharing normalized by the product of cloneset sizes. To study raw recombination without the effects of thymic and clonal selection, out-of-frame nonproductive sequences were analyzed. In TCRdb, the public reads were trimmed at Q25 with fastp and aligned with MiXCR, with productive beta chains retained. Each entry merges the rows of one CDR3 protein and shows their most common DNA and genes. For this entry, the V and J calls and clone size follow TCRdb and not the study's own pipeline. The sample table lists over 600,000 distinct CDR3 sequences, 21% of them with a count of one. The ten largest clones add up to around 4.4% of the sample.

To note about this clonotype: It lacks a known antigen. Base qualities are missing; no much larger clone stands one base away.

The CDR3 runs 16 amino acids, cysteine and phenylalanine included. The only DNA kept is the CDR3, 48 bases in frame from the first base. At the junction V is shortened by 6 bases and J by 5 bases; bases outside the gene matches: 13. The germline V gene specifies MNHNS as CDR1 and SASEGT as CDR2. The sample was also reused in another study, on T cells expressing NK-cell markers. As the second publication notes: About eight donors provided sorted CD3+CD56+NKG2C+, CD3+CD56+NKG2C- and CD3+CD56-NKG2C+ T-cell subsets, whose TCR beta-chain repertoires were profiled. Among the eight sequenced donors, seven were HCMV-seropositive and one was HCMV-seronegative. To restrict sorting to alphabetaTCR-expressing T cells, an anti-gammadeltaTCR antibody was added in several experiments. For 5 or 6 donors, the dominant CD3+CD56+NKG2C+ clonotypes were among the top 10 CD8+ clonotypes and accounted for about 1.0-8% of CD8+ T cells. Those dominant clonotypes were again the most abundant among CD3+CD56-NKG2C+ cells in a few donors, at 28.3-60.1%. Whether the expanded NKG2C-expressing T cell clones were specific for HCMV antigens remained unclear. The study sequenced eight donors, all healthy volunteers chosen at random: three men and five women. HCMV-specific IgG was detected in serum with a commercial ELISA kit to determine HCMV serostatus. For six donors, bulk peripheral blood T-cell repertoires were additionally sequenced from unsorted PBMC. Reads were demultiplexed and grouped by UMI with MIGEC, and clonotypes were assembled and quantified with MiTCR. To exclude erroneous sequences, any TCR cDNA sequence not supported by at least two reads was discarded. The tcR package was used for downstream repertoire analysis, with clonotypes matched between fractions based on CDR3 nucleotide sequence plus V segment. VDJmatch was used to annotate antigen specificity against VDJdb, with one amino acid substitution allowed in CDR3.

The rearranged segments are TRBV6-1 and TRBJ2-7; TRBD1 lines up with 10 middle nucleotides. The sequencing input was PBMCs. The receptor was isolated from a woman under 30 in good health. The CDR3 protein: CASRQYSQGQGNEQYF. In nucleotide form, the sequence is TGTGCCAGCAGGCAATATTCCCAGGGACAGGGGAACGAGCAGTACTTC.